The rows below give T cell receptor beta chains drawn from one sample of a study of blood T cells in healthy people across ages. TCRdb reprocessed the 5' RACE reads with MiXCR, giving one entry per CDR3 protein. The sample consists of 1.4 million or so distinct CDR3 sequences, about 45% of them appearing once. Input material: blood. The origin of the receptors is a young woman in good health. Both conserved end residues are part of each CDR3. Each record gives: J gene, clone size, D gene, V gene, CDR3 DNA, CDR3 protein. A D gene is named only where the DNA matches it firmly. Not all rows give a size; the values are once, few, many and, for expanded clones, a class.

j_call: TRBJ1-2
clone_size: NA
d_call: TRBD1
v_call: TRBV12-3/TRBV12-4
cdr3_nt: TGTGCCAGCAGTTTTTTGACAGGGACCTCTAACTATGGCTACACCTTC
cdr3_aa: CASSFLTGTSNYGYTF

j_call: TRBJ2-3
clone_size: NA
d_call: NA
v_call: TRBV27
cdr3_nt: TGTGCCAGCAGTGGTATGACTGGAACAGATACGCAGTATTTT
cdr3_aa: CASSGMTGTDTQYF

j_call: TRBJ2-7
clone_size: few
d_call: TRBD1
v_call: TRBV4-1
cdr3_nt: TGCGCCAGCAGCCACGGGGACAGGGCTTTCGAGCAGTACTTC
cdr3_aa: CASSHGDRAFEQYF

j_call: TRBJ2-5
clone_size: few
d_call: TRBD1
v_call: TRBV4-3
cdr3_nt: TGCGCCAGCAGCCAAGTGGGGACAGGGGGCGCGGGGGAGACCCAGTACTTC
cdr3_aa: CASSQVGTGGAGETQYF

j_call: TRBJ1-2
clone_size: NA
d_call: NA
v_call: TRBV24-1
cdr3_nt: TGTGCCACCAGTGTTTCCGCGCTTAACTATGGCTACACCTTC
cdr3_aa: CATSVSALNYGYTF

j_call: TRBJ1-5
clone_size: NA
d_call: NA
v_call: TRBV6-6
cdr3_nt: TGTGCCAGCCAGGACAGCGGGAGCAATCAGCCCCAGCATTTT
cdr3_aa: CASQDSGSNQPQHF

j_call: TRBJ1-2
clone_size: NA
d_call: NA
v_call: TRBV12-3/TRBV12-4
cdr3_nt: TGTGCCAGCAGTTGGGAGGGGGGAGGAGACGGCTACACCTTC
cdr3_aa: CASSWEGGGDGYTF

j_call: TRBJ2-7
clone_size: NA
d_call: NA
v_call: TRBV6-5
cdr3_nt: TGTGCCAGCAGTTACTCATGGGCGGGATCAAGGGGCGAGCAGTACTTC
cdr3_aa: CASSYSWAGSRGEQYF

j_call: TRBJ2-1
clone_size: NA
d_call: NA
v_call: TRBV9
cdr3_nt: TGTGCCAGCAGCGTCCTACAGTCCGGGGATGAGCAGTTCTTC
cdr3_aa: CASSVLQSGDEQFF

j_call: TRBJ2-1
clone_size: few
d_call: TRBD2
v_call: TRBV4-2
cdr3_nt: TGTGCCAGCAGCCCGCCGGGGGGTGGCTATGAGCAGTTCTTC
cdr3_aa: CASSPPGGGYEQFF

j_call: TRBJ1-2
clone_size: many
d_call: TRBD1
v_call: TRBV10-3
cdr3_nt: TGTGCCATAGGACAGGGCGATGGCTACACCTTC
cdr3_aa: CAIGQGDGYTF

j_call: TRBJ1-5
clone_size: NA
d_call: NA
v_call: TRBV7-2
cdr3_nt: TGTGCCAGCAGCTTGGTGGGACCTGTAAGAGGTCAGCCCCAGCATTTT
cdr3_aa: CASSLVGPVRGQPQHF

j_call: TRBJ2-5
clone_size: once
d_call: NA
v_call: TRBV4-1
cdr3_nt: TGCGCCAGCAGCCAACCGACAGGAGAAGAGACCCAGTACTTC
cdr3_aa: CASSQPTGEETQYF

j_call: TRBJ1-5
clone_size: NA
d_call: NA
v_call: TRBV6-1
cdr3_nt: TGTGCCAGCAGCTACCGGGCCATGGGGTGGAATCAGCCCCAGCATTTT
cdr3_aa: CASSYRAMGWNQPQHF

j_call: TRBJ1-6
clone_size: NA
d_call: NA
v_call: TRBV6-4
cdr3_nt: TGTGCCAGCAGCGAATGGGGGGTAGGGTTCGCTTCACCCCTCCACTTT
cdr3_aa: CASSEWGVGFASPLHF

j_call: TRBJ1-1
clone_size: few
d_call: NA
v_call: TRBV7-2
cdr3_nt: TGTGCCAGCAGCTCCGCTGGACAGAGGAACACTGAAGCTTTCTTT
cdr3_aa: CASSSAGQRNTEAFF

j_call: TRBJ2-1
clone_size: few
d_call: NA
v_call: TRBV7-2
cdr3_nt: TGTGCCAGCAGCTTAGTAATTGAAAATGAGCAGTTCTTC
cdr3_aa: CASSLVIENEQFF

j_call: TRBJ2-1
clone_size: few
d_call: TRBD2
v_call: TRBV11-2
cdr3_nt: TGTGCCAGCAGCACCTCCCTGGCGGGAGGCAATGAGCAGTTCTTC
cdr3_aa: CASSTSLAGGNEQFF

j_call: TRBJ2-7
clone_size: NA
d_call: TRBD1
v_call: TRBV29-1
cdr3_nt: TGCAGCGCATCGAATAGGGGGCGCTTCTACAATGAGCAGTACTTC
cdr3_aa: CSASNRGRFYNEQYF

j_call: TRBJ1-2
clone_size: NA
d_call: TRBD1
v_call: TRBV6-5
cdr3_nt: TGTGCCAGCAGTTACCTACCGGGACAGGGCTCATATTGGAACTATGGCTACACCTTC
cdr3_aa: CASSYLPGQGSYWNYGYTF

j_call: TRBJ1-1
clone_size: few
d_call: TRBD1
v_call: TRBV5-1
cdr3_nt: TGCGCCAGCAGCTTGTGGGGGACAGGGGGTAACACTGAAGCTTTCTTT
cdr3_aa: CASSLWGTGGNTEAFF

j_call: TRBJ2-3
clone_size: few
d_call: NA
v_call: TRBV15
cdr3_nt: TGTGCCACCAGCAGAGAACGGTTAACTACGCAGTATTTT
cdr3_aa: CATSRERLTTQYF

j_call: TRBJ2-7
clone_size: NA
d_call: TRBD1
v_call: TRBV11-2
cdr3_nt: TGTGCCAGCAGCTTGTACGCAGGGGGATACGAGCAGTACTTC
cdr3_aa: CASSLYAGGYEQYF

j_call: TRBJ1-5
clone_size: NA
d_call: NA
v_call: TRBV20-1
cdr3_nt: TGCAGTGCTAGTTCCCACATTATCAATCAGCCCCAGCATTTT
cdr3_aa: CSASSHIINQPQHF

j_call: TRBJ2-5
clone_size: NA
d_call: NA
v_call: TRBV7-3
cdr3_nt: TGTGCCTGCAGCTTAAGTCCTTCAGAGACCCAGTACTTC
cdr3_aa: CACSLSPSETQYF

j_call: TRBJ2-1
clone_size: few
d_call: NA
v_call: TRBV7-2
cdr3_nt: TGTGCCAGCAGCTTATCCGGGACGTCTATCCTATTGGCCTACAATGAGCAGTTCTTC
cdr3_aa: CASSLSGTSILLAYNEQFF

j_call: TRBJ1-5
clone_size: few
d_call: NA
v_call: TRBV24-1
cdr3_nt: TGTGCCACCACTCTACGGGACTCTAATCAGCCCCAGCATTTT
cdr3_aa: CATTLRDSNQPQHF

j_call: TRBJ2-1
clone_size: NA
d_call: NA
v_call: TRBV9
cdr3_nt: TGTGCCAGCAGCCTCGGACCGTTTCAAGAGACCCAGTTCTTC
cdr3_aa: CASSLGPFQETQFF

j_call: TRBJ2-1
clone_size: NA
d_call: NA
v_call: TRBV11-2
cdr3_nt: TGTGCCAGCAGCCCCGCCGGGCACGGGAGCTTGGAGCAGTTCTTC
cdr3_aa: CASSPAGHGSLEQFF

j_call: TRBJ2-7
clone_size: few
d_call: NA
v_call: TRBV15
cdr3_nt: TGTGCCACCAGCAGAGGCCTCCCGACAGTTAGCTCCTACGAGCAGTACTTC
cdr3_aa: CATSRGLPTVSSYEQYF

j_call: TRBJ2-7
clone_size: few
d_call: NA
v_call: TRBV9
cdr3_nt: TGTGCCAGCAGCGTGTTAGACAGCCTTCCCTACAATGAGCAGTACTTC
cdr3_aa: CASSVLDSLPYNEQYF

j_call: TRBJ1-4
clone_size: NA
d_call: NA
v_call: TRBV7-9
cdr3_nt: TGTGCCAGCAGCCCCGAGGGGTCCCGGAAACTGTTTTTT
cdr3_aa: CASSPEGSRKLFF

j_call: TRBJ2-3
clone_size: few
d_call: NA
v_call: TRBV28
cdr3_nt: TGTGCCAGCACTCTCAGAGGACCAGATACGCAGTATTTT
cdr3_aa: CASTLRGPDTQYF

j_call: TRBJ2-3
clone_size: few
d_call: TRBD2
v_call: TRBV27
cdr3_nt: TGTGCCAGCAGTTCAGGCGCGGGGACTACTTTTTATACGCAGTATTTT
cdr3_aa: CASSSGAGTTFYTQYF